This passage covers 4 T cell receptor beta chains from one sample sequenced in a study of human T cells and chemical hapten exposure. As for time point: patch test 3, about 24 weeks after DPC sensitization. Treatment indicated: therapeutic diphenylcyclopropenone sensitization with weekly scalp DPC. MiXCR, applied by TCRdb to the RACE reads, yields one record per CDR3 protein. Counted here are 180,000 or so distinct CDR3 sequences, around 25% occurring once; the ten biggest clones make up roughly 2.5%. Specimen: whole blood, collected in connection with sensitization to the hapten diphenylcyclopropenone (DPC). These receptors all come from a woman in her forties with alopecia areata. Some clones in this sample may be carry-over from other donors' samples.

The J gene is TRBJ1-1, the V gene TRBV20-1; D not certain. Trimming cost V 7 bases and J 0 bases, with 12 bases left between them. There are 13 residues in the CDR3. CDR1 and CDR2 from the germline V gene are DFQATT and SNEGSKA (reference sequence). The CDR3 loop is CSGRKNMNTEAFF. DNA for the CDR3: TGCAGTGGGAGGAAGAACATGAACACTGAAGCTTTCTTT.

Only a few counts were recorded for this clonotype. The chain carries TRBV7-6 and TRBJ2-7, with TRBD2 identical over 8 bases. Germline V CDR1 and CDR2: SGHVS, FNYEAQ. This CDR3 comprises 12 residues. With 7 bases clipped from V and 5 bases from J, the junction kept 4 bases outside the gene matches. CDR3 in amino acids: CASTAGGDEQYF. CDR3 nucleotides: TGTGCCAGCACCGCGGGAGGAGACGAGCAGTACTTC.

On this clonotype: Compared with germline, one end of the junction differs, possibly owing to a read error. The chain has TRBV12-3 or TRBV12-4 and TRBJ2-7; no clear D. The CDR3 sequence is 11 residues long. The DNA of the CDR3 is TGTGTCAGCAGATCCCGAAGCGAGCAGTACTTC. This codes for CVSRSRSEQYF.

The V call is TRBV11-2, the J call TRBJ1-2, with 7 bases lining up with TRBD1. Germline V gives CDR1 SGHAT, CDR2 FQNNGV. Losses at the gene ends were 4 bases for V and 5 bases for J; bases not matched to a gene: 22. The CDR3 contains 19 residues. This CDR3 reads CASSSLRRRGYHPRYGYTF. The CDR3 DNA sequence: TGTGCCAGCAGCTCCCTAAGACGCAGGGGGTATCATCCTCGTTATGGCTACACCTTC.